The rows below give T cell receptor beta chains drawn from one sample of a study of T cell repertoires in cytomegalovirus infection. These receptors lack a known antigen. Each CDR3 protein gets one entry after TCRdb re-called the reads with MiXCR. Here the sample spans a few hundred thousand distinct CDR3 sequences, around 40% being singletons. The source was cultured PBMCs, collected from culture after CMV antigen stimulation. The receptors stem from a human donor in good health (CMV status not recorded). Some clones in this sample may be carry-over from other donors' samples. The CDR3 runs from the conserved cysteine through the conserved F or W. A D gene is named only where the DNA matches it firmly. Some rows have no size entry. The others give once, few or many, or a class for an expanded clone.

.	TRBV19	TRBJ2-3	.	TGTGCCAGTAAGGACTGGACTACCACAGATACGCAGTATTTT	CASKDWTTTDTQYF
.	TRBV11-3	TRBJ1-5	.	TGTGCCAGCAGCTCGCCCGTTATGCGCAATCAGCCCCAGCATTTT	CASSSPVMRNQPQHF
.	TRBV28	TRBJ2-3	.	TGTGCCAGCAGTGGACGGCAAGTGGGTACGCAGTATTTT	CASSGRQVGTQYF
few	TRBV7-8	TRBJ2-5	.	TGTGCCAGCAGGCCCGACGCTCTTGCAGGAGTGGGAGAGACCCAGTACTTC	CASRPDALAGVGETQYF
.	TRBV27	TRBJ1-3	TRBD1	TGTGCCAGCAGTTCTCAGACAGGGAGTACGGCGAACACCATATATTTT	CASSSQTGSTANTIYF
.	TRBV7-8	TRBJ2-5	.	TGTGCCAGCAGCTTCCAACCACAAGAGACCCAGTACTTC	CASSFQPQETQYF
few	TRBV19	TRBJ2-2	.	TGTGCCAGTAGTATACAACGGGAGAACACCGGGGAGCTGTTTTTT	CASSIQRENTGELFF
.	TRBV9	TRBJ2-1	.	TGTGCCAGCAGCACAGGGGTCGGGGGGCCCTACAATGAGCAGTTCTTC	CASSTGVGGPYNEQFF
few	TRBV11-2	TRBJ2-7	TRBD2	TGTGCCAGCAGCGGTGTGGCGGGAGGGCCTGGGGAGCAGTACTTC	CASSGVAGGPGEQYF
.	TRBV12-3/TRBV12-4	TRBJ2-7	.	TGTGCCAGCAGTTTTAGTGGGGGGATTACCTACGAGCAGTACTTC	CASSFSGGITYEQYF
.	TRBV7-8	TRBJ2-1	TRBD2	TGTGCCAGCAGCTCCCGACTAGCGGGATACAATGAGCAGTTCTTC	CASSSRLAGYNEQFF
.	TRBV7-9	TRBJ1-1	TRBD1	TGTGCCAGCAGGCTGACAGGGGAATGGGACACTGAAGCTTTCTTT	CASRLTGEWDTEAFF
.	TRBV7-7	TRBJ2-3	.	TGTGCCAGCAGCCAAGGGGCTCCAGATACGCAGTATTTT	CASSQGAPDTQYF
few	TRBV7-9	TRBJ1-6	TRBD1	TGTGCCAGCAGCTATACTCCGGGACAGAATCCTCGTGAGAGCTCACCCCTCCACTTT	CASSYTPGQNPRESSPLHF
.	TRBV12-3/TRBV12-4	TRBJ2-1	.	TGTGCCAGCAGTTCGTGGACTGTTAATGAGCAGTTCTTC	CASSSWTVNEQFF
many	TRBV7-2	TRBJ2-3	.	TGTGCCAGCAGCTTAGCTCCCGTTAGCGGCACAGATACGCAGTATTTT	CASSLAPVSGTDTQYF
.	TRBV27	TRBJ2-7	TRBD2	TGTGCCAGCAGTTTAACCCGAACTAGCGACTACGAGCAGTACTTC	CASSLTRTSDYEQYF
few	TRBV19	TRBJ2-6	.	TGTGCCAGTAGTAGGGGACGGTACTCTGGGGCCAACGTCCTGACTTTC	CASSRGRYSGANVLTF
.	TRBV9	TRBJ1-6	.	TGTGCCAGCAGCCCTACCAGCAGGAGCTCCTATAATTCACCCCTCCACTTT	CASSPTSRSSYNSPLHF
.	TRBV6-6	TRBJ1-5	.	TGTGCCAGCAATCTTCGGCCCTCCGGGAGTCAGCCCCAGCATTTT	CASNLRPSGSQPQHF
many	TRBV7-2	TRBJ1-2	TRBD1	TGTGCCAGCAGCTTCTCAGGACAGGGGGCCGGCTATGGCTACACCTTC	CASSFSGQGAGYGYTF
few	TRBV5-1	TRBJ1-2	.	TGCGCCAGCAGCTTGGGGGCGATGGGAGGAGGAGATGGCTACACCTTC	CASSLGAMGGGDGYTF
few	TRBV20-1	TRBJ1-1	.	TGCAGTGCTAGAGATTTTCACAGAGGGTTTACTGAAGCTTTCTTT	CSARDFHRGFTEAFF